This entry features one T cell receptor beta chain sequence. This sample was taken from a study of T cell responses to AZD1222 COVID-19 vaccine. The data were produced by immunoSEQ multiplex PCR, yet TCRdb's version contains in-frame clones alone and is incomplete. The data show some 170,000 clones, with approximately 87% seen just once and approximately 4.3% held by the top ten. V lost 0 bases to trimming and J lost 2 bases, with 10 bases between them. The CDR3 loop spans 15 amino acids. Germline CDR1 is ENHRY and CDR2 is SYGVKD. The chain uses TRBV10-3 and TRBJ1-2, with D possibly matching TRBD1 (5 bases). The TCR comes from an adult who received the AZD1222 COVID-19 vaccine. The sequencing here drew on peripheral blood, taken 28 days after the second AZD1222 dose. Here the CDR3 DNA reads TGTGCCATCAGTGAGTCGGACACTGGAAACTATGGCTACACCTTC. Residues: CAISESDTGNYGYTF.